A selection of T cell receptor beta chains follows, all from one sample in a study of blood T cells in healthy people across ages. Each CDR3 protein gets one entry after TCRdb re-called the 5' RACE reads with MiXCR. This table holds about 1 million distinct CDR3 sequences, under 45% found once. Sequencing was performed on blood. These receptors originate from an older woman in good health. CDR3s include the opening cysteine and the closing phenylalanine or tryptophan. Fields, in order: CDR3 protein, CDR3 DNA, J gene, D gene, V gene, clone size. The D gene is left open where the match is weak. Rows give clone size only sometimes, using once, few, many, or a class for an expanded clone.

CASSPGTSLTQETQYF,TGTGCCAGCAGTCCCGGGACAAGCCTCACCCAAGAGACCCAGTACTTC,TRBJ2-5,-,TRBV6-6,many
CASSLVHRGGGEQYF,TGTGCCAGCAGTTTGGTCCACAGGGGAGGTGGGGAGCAGTACTTC,TRBJ2-7,-,TRBV12-3/TRBV12-4,-
CSGRGAGAQYF,TGCAGCGGAAGGGGGGCGGGTGCGCAGTATTTT,TRBJ2-3,-,TRBV29-1,few
CASSVSSGGLPYEQYF,TGTGCCAGCAGCGTTAGTAGTGGCGGTTTACCGTACGAGCAGTACTTC,TRBJ2-7,-,TRBV7-8,-
CSQAGGQDTQYF,TGCAGTCAAGCGGGAGGGCAAGATACGCAGTATTTT,TRBJ2-3,TRBD2,TRBV20-1,-
CASSLVGWSSYNEQFF,TGTGCCAGCAGCTTAGTAGGGTGGAGCTCCTACAATGAGCAGTTCTTC,TRBJ2-1,-,TRBV11-2,-
CSTSVGSGSYAQYF,TGCAGTACTAGTGTCGGGAGCGGCTCCTACGCGCAGTACTTC,TRBJ2-7,-,TRBV20-1,-
CASSSGTGNEQFF,TGTGCCAGCAGCTCCGGGACCGGCAATGAGCAGTTCTTC,TRBJ2-1,-,TRBV28,-
CAWTSGTGQYF,TGTGCCTGGACCTCCGGAACCGGGCAGTACTTC,TRBJ2-4,-,TRBV30,-
CSASGGIYNEQFF,TGCAGTGCTAGCGGGGGGATCTACAATGAGCAGTTCTTC,TRBJ2-1,TRBD2,TRBV20-1,-
CASSQDLSGSLVDEQFF,TGTGCCAGCAGCCAAGATCTGAGCGGGAGTTTGGTGGATGAGCAGTTCTTC,TRBJ2-1,TRBD2,TRBV4-2,-
CASSVDPGRRQETQYF,TGTGCCAGCAGCGTAGATCCCGGGAGGAGGCAAGAGACCCAGTACTTC,TRBJ2-5,TRBD2,TRBV9,-
CSARGTSGRGYEQYF,TGCAGTGCTAGAGGGACTAGCGGGAGAGGATACGAGCAGTACTTC,TRBJ2-7,TRBD2,TRBV20-1,-
CASSDGQGLGTYEQYF,TGTGCCAGCAGTGACGGACAGGGTTTGGGAACCTACGAGCAGTACTTC,TRBJ2-7,TRBD1,TRBV6-1,few
CASSDGTWAYNEQFF,TGTGCCAGCAGTGACGGGACTTGGGCGTACAATGAGCAGTTCTTC,TRBJ2-1,-,TRBV2,once
CASSPRDYRAYNEQYF,TGTGCCAGCAGTCCCCGGGACTACCGAGCCTACAATGAGCAGTACTTC,TRBJ2-7,TRBD2,TRBV28,-
CASSAGTGVETQYF,TGTGCCAGCTCCGCCGGGACAGGGGTGGAGACCCAGTACTTC,TRBJ2-5,TRBD1,TRBV18,-
CASSSPTGGGLNEQFF,TGTGCCAGCAGCTCTCCAACCGGAGGGGGGCTAAATGAGCAGTTCTTC,TRBJ2-1,-,TRBV7-8,-
CASSQVGASLRGYGYTF,TGTGCCAGCTCCCAGGTGGGGGCCAGTCTTAGGGGCTATGGCTACACCTTC,TRBJ1-2,-,TRBV27,-
CSVIRGLNTEAFF,TGCAGCGTCATCAGGGGTTTGAACACTGAAGCTTTCTTT,TRBJ1-1,-,TRBV29-1,-
CASLPGTGVPDTQYF,TGCGCCAGCCTTCCAGGGACAGGGGTCCCAGATACGCAGTATTTT,TRBJ2-3,TRBD1,TRBV5-1,few
CVSSPEGDETQYF,TGTGTCAGCAGCCCCGAAGGGGATGAGACCCAGTACTTC,TRBJ2-5,-,TRBV5-6,once
CASSLVGGRDEQFF,TGTGCCAGCAGCTTAGTGGGCGGGAGGGATGAGCAGTTCTTC,TRBJ2-1,TRBD2,TRBV7-6,few
CASSQGQRGAGETQYF,TGTGCCAGCAGCCAAGGTCAGCGGGGCGCGGGAGAGACCCAGTACTTC,TRBJ2-5,TRBD2,TRBV3-1,-
CASSPAGGASGYTF,TGCGCCAGCAGCCCCGCGGGGGGCGCAAGTGGCTACACCTTC,TRBJ1-2,-,TRBV5-1,-
CASSPQDRDYEQYF,TGTGCCAGCAGCCCCCAGGACAGGGACTACGAGCAGTACTTC,TRBJ2-7,TRBD1,TRBV9,few
CSASPGQAGETQYF,TGCAGTGCTAGTCCGGGGCAGGCGGGAGAGACCCAGTACTTC,TRBJ2-5,-,TRBV20-1,few
CASSPTTGYYGYTF,TGTGCCAGCAGTCCAACGACAGGCTACTATGGCTACACCTTC,TRBJ1-2,-,TRBV27,few
CASSLPHLSTDTQYF,TGTGCCAGCAGTTTACCTCACCTTAGCACAGATACGCAGTATTTT,TRBJ2-3,-,TRBV28,-
CASSHTTSGHQETQYF,TGTGCCAGCAGTCACACAACTAGCGGGCACCAAGAGACCCAGTACTTC,TRBJ2-5,TRBD2,TRBV12-3/TRBV12-4,few
CASSQTGYTEGEQFF,TGTGCCAGCAGCCAAACGGGTTACACTGAGGGTGAGCAGTTCTTC,TRBJ2-1,-,TRBV9,-
CASSTQDEQYF,TGTGCCAGCAGTACCCAAGACGAGCAGTACTTC,TRBJ2-7,-,TRBV6-5,-